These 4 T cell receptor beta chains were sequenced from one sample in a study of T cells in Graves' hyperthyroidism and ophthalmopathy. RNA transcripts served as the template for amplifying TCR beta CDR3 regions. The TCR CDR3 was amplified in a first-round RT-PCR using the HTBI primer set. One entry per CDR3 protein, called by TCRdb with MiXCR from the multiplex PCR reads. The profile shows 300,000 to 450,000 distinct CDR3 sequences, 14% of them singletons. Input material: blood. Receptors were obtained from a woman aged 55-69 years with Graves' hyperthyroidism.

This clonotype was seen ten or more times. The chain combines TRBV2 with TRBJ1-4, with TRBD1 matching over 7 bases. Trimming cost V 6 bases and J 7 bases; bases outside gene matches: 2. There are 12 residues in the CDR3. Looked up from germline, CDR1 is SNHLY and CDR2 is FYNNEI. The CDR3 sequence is CASSSGGEKLFF. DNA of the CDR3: TGTGCCAGCAGCTCAGGGGGTGAAAAACTGTTTTTT.

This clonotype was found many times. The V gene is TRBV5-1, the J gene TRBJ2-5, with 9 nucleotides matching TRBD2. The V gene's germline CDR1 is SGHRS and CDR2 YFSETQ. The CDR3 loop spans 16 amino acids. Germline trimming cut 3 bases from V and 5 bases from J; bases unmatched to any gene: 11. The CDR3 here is CASSSDPSGLAETQYF. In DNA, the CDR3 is TGCGCCAGCAGCTCAGACCCGTCGGGACTAGCCGAGACCCAGTACTTC.

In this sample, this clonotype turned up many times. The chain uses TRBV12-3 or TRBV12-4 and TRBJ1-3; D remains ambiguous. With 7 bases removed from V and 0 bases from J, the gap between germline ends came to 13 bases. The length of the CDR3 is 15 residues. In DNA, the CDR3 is TGTGCCAGCAAGTCCCAGGACGGCTCTGGAAACACCATATATTTT. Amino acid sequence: CASKSQDGSGNTIYF.

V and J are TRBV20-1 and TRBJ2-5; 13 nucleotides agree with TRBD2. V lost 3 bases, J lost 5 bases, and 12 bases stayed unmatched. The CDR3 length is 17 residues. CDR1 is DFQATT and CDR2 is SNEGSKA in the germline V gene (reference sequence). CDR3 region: CSASRAPWTSGSETQYF. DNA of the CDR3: TGCAGTGCTAGCCGGGCCCCCTGGACTAGCGGGAGTGAGACCCAGTACTTC.